Listed here are 9 T cell receptor beta chains from one sample, sequenced in a study of blood T cell repertoires in COVID-19. Here immunoSEQ multiplex PCR was the method, and the copy in TCRdb shows in-frame clones only, minus some. The sample lists about 420,000 clones, around nine tenths occurring once. The specimen sequenced was peripheral blood. The origin of the receptors is a man younger than 30 with COVID-19, enrolled during active disease.

The CDR3 sequence is CATAVDRDGETQYF. CDR3 bases: TGTGCCACAGCAGTGGACAGGGATGGAGAGACCCAGTACTTC. The gene calls are TRBV2 and TRBJ2-5; 8 bases agree with TRBD1. V was pared by 10 bases and J by 4 bases, with 11 bases of the junction left unmatched. The CDR3 extends over 14 amino acids. Looked up from germline, CDR1 is SNHLY and CDR2 is FYNNEI.

V and J are TRBV4-1 and TRBJ2-7; TRBD1 matches 8 bases. The ends lost 3 bases at V and 1 base at J; junction bases unmatched: 8. This CDR3 region has 16 residues. Germline V CDR1 and CDR2: MGHRA, YSYEKL. CDR3 region: CASSQHGQGESYEQYF. The CDR3 DNA is TGCGCCAGCAGCCAGCACGGACAGGGTGAGTCCTACGAGCAGTACTTC.

This rearrangement joins TRBV18 to TRBJ2-7; D possibly corresponds to TRBD1 (6 bases). Trimming left V 6 bases short and J 8 bases short, with 23 bases between. The CDR3 is 15 amino acids. Germline assignment: CDR1 KGHSH and CDR2 LQKENI. The CDR3 loop reads CASSPVGDTAWKQYF. CDR3 DNA sequence: TGTGCCAGCTCCCCGGTCGGGGACACGGCCTGGAAGCAGTACTTC.

The table lists this clone with a count of one. The chain is built from TRBV7-3 and TRBJ2-1, with TRBD1 matching 9 bases. Germline CDR1 reads SGHTA; CDR2 reads FQGTGA. The CDR3 has 15 amino acids. V lost 5 bases, J lost 10 bases, and 12 bases stayed unmatched. CDR3 bases: TGTGCCAGCAGCCAAGGGAGGGGACAGGGTTCCGAGCAGTTCTTC. Translation gives CASSQGRGQGSEQFF.

This clone was counted once. The chain has TRBV24-1 and TRBJ2-7; D perhaps matches TRBD2 (5 bases). The germline V gene has CDR1 KGHDR and CDR2 SFDVKD. The CDR3 loop spans 15 amino acids. V lost 2 bases to trimming and J lost 2 bases, with 12 bases between them. The CDR3 DNA sequence: TGTGCCACCAGTGATTCTAGGGTCGGGACCTACGAGCAGTACTTC. It codes for CATSDSRVGTYEQYF.

This chain connects TRBV6-6 to TRBJ1-2; D unclear. Germline CDR1 MNHNY, CDR2 SVGAGI (reference sequence). Trimming cost V 0 bases and J 8 bases, with 13 bases left between them. CDR3 length: 14 amino acids. CDR3: CASSYSTFQGGYTF. DNA of the CDR3: TGTGCCAGCAGTTACTCGACATTCCAAGGCGGCTACACCTTC.

The V call is TRBV5-1, the J call TRBJ2-3, with 13 bases identical to TRBD2. Germline V lookup: CDR1 SGHRS, CDR2 YFSETQ. This CDR3 contains 17 residues. The V gene end was trimmed by 1 base and the J gene end by 0 bases; junction bases not matched to a gene: 2. The CDR3 nucleotides are TGCGCCAGCAGCTTGACTAGCGGGGGGGCTAGCACAGATACGCAGTATTTT. It encodes CASSLTSGGASTDTQYF.

V gene TRBV24-1 combines with J gene TRBJ2-5; TRBD1 agrees at 10 bases. Looked up from germline, CDR1 is KGHDR and CDR2 is SFDVKD. CDR3 length equals 14 residues. V gave up 6 bases and J gave up 4 bases; unmatched junction bases: 4. CDR3 residues: CATSPGQGRETQYF. CDR3 DNA sequence: TGTGCCACCAGTCCGGGACAGGGGAGAGAGACCCAGTACTTC.

The rearrangement joins TRBV3-1 (or the pseudogene TRBV3-2) to TRBJ2-3; possible D gene TRBD2, 5 bases. Germline-derived CDR1 and CDR2 are LGHDT and YNNKEL (reference sequence). This CDR3 spans 14 amino acids. V dropped 6 bases and J dropped 0 bases, with 10 bases sitting between them. The CDR3 spells CASSIRGSTDTQYF. In DNA form, the CDR3 reads TGTGCCAGCAGTATCCGCGGGAGCACAGATACGCAGTATTTT.